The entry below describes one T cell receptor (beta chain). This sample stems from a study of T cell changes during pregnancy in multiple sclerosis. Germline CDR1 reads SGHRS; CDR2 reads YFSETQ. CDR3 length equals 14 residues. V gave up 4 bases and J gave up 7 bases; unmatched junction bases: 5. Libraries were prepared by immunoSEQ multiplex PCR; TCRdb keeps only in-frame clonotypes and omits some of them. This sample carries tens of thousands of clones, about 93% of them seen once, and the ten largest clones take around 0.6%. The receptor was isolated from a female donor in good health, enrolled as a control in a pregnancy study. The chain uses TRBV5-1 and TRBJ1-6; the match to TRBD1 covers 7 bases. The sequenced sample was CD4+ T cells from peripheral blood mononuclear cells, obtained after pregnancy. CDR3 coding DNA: TGCGCCAGCAGCAAGCCGGGACAGAATTCACCCCTCCACTTT. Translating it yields CASSKPGQNSPLHF.